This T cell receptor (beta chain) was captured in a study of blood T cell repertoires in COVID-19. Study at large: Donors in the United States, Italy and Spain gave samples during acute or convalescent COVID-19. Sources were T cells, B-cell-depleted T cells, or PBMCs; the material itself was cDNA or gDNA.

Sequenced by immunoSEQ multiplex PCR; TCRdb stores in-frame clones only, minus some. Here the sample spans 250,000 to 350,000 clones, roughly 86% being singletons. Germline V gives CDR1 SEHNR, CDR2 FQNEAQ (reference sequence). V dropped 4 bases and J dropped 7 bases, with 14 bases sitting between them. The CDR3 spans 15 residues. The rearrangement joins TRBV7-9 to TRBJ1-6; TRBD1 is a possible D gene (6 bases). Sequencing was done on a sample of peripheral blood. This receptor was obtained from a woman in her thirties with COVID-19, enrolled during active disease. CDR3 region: CASSSHDRRNSPLHF. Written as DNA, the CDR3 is TGTGCCAGCAGCTCCCACGACAGGAGGAATTCACCCCTCCACTTT.